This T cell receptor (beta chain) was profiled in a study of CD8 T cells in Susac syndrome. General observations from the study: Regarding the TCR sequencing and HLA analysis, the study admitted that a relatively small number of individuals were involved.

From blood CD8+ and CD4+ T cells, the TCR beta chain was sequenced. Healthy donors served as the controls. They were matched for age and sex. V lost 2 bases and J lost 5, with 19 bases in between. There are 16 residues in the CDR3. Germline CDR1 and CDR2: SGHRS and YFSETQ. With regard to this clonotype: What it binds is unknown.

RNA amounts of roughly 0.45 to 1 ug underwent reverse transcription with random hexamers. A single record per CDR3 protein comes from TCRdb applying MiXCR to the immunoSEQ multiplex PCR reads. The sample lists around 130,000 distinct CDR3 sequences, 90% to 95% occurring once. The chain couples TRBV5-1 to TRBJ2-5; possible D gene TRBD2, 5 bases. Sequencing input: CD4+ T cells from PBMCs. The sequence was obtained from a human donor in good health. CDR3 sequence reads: CASSFPLGVEVETQYF. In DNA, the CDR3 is TGCGCCAGCAGCTTCCCTCTGGGAGTAGAGGTTGAGACCCAGTACTTC.